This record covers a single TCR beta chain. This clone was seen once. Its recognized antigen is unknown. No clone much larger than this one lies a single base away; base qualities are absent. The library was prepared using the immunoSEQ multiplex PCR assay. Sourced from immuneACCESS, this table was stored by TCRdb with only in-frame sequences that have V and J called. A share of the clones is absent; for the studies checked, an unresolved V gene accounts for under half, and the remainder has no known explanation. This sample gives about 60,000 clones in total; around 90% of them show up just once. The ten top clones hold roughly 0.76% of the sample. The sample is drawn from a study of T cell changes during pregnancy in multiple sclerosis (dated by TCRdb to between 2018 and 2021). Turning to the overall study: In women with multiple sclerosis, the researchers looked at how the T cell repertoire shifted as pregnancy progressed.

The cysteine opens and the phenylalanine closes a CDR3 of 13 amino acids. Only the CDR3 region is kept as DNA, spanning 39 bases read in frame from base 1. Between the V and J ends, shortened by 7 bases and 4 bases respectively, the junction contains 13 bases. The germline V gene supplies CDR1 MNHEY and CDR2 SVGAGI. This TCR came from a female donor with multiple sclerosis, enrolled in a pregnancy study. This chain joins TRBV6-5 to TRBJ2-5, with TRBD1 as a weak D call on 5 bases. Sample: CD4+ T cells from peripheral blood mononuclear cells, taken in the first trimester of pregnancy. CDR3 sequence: CASTPGQGETQYF. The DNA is TGTGCCAGCACCCCCGGCCAGGGAGAGACCCAGTACTTC.